Reported below is one TCR beta chain. Its cognate antigen is unknown. This CDR3 comprises 14 residues. Germline lookup yields CDR1 LNHNV and CDR2 YYDKDF (reference sequence). V lost 5 bases and J lost 2, with 10 bases in between. This entry comes from a study of shared clonotypes between healthy human individuals. Turning to the study itself: Per donor, CD8 memory used one plate, CD8 naive used two, CD4 memory used three and CD4 naive used three. Study-level findings and limits: Generation probabilities of non-shared clonotypes were lower (relative to those shared by all four donors). Larger richness was generally estimated for naive than memory subsets. In a few donors, about 5% of naive CD4 clonotypes appeared in common.

Generated by immunoSEQ multiplex PCR, the TCRdb table keeps only in-frame clones and is missing some. The sample includes about 1.5 million clones, approximately 98% of them seen just once. The chain combines TRBV15 with TRBJ1-5, with unresolved D. Material: naive CD4+ T cells sorted from blood. Specified subset: CD45RA+ positively selected. This clonotype originated in a man younger than 45 in good health. The CDR3 spells CATSPGPGNQPQHF. DNA of the CDR3: TGTGCCACCAGCCCCGGACCGGGCAATCAGCCCCAGCATTTT. The whole variable domain, filled in from reference TRBV15 and TRBJ1-5, reads DAMVIQNPRYQVTQFGKPVTLSCSQTLNHNVMYWYQQKSSQAPKLLFHYYDKDFNNEADTPDNFQSRRPNTSFCFLDIRSPGLGDTAMYLCATSPGPGNQPQHFGDGTRLSIL.